This TCR beta chain emerged from a study of human T cells and chemical hapten exposure. Study in general: Variability of per-sample TCR yields stemmed mainly from small differences in pooled library volume. Study-level points and caveats: With DPC sensitization, TCRs exceeding 1 in 1000 frequency showed no change.

Individual cDNA molecules had unique molecular identifiers attached to them by the library. In the original processing: Across samples, TCR counts had a median of about 92,000 and ranged from about 20,000 to 750,000. TCRdb re-called the reads through MiXCR, storing one row per CDR3 protein. TCRdb's processing, not the authors', yielded these V and J calls. The sample consists of about 120,000 distinct CDR3 sequences, over 7% of them appearing once. This CDR3 comprises 14 residues. Trimming removed 3 bases from V and 4 bases from J, with 12 bases in between. The germline CDR1 and CDR2 sequences are LGHNA and YSLEER. Researchers extracted total RNA from unfractionated whole blood. This clonotype has just a few counts. The antigen is unknown.

Sequencing was done on a sample of whole blood. The rearrangement joins TRBV4-3 to TRBJ1-1; no clear D. The origin of this receptor is a human donor in good health. Some clones in this sample may be carry-over from other donors' samples. CDR3 sequence reads: CASSQSVVGTEAFF. The CDR3 coding sequence is TGCGCCAGCAGCCAGTCAGTCGTTGGCACTGAAGCTTTCTTT.